This passage covers 10 T cell receptor beta chains from one sample sequenced in a study of CD8 T cells in ankylosing spondylitis. MiXCR, applied by TCRdb to the 5' RACE reads, yields one record per CDR3 protein. The profile shows 800,000 to 900,000 distinct CDR3 sequences, about 12% of them singletons. These receptors' targets are unknown. Study-wide results and caveats: Eight highly homologous variants made up a TCR beta motif, and this motif appeared characteristic of ankylosing spondylitis blood.

Source material: blood, either unsorted or a sorted T cell fraction (not recorded which). The receptors derive from a male donor with ankylosing spondylitis.

CDR3 DNA: TGCAGCGTCCTACAGATTACTAGCACAGATACGCAGTATTTT. This encodes CSVLQITSTDTQYF. The chain couples TRBV29-1 to TRBJ2-3; no definite D call. This CDR3 has 14 residues. Trimming left V 6 bases short and J 0 bases short, with 13 bases between. Germline V gene sequence: CDR1 SQVTM, CDR2 ANQGSEA.

In this sample, this clonotype turned up many times. The rearrangement links TRBV28 to TRBJ1-2, with D unresolved. Trimming cost V 4 bases and J 8 bases, with 8 bases left between them. Germline assignment: CDR1 MDHEN and CDR2 SYDVKM. The CDR3 covers 11 residues. The CDR3 sequence: CASSSGGGYTF. The CDR3 nucleotides are TGTGCCAGCAGTTCGGGCGGAGGCTACACCTTC.

J is TRBJ2-3 and V is TRBV20-1; D is possibly TRBD1 (5 bases). V dropped 3 bases and J dropped 3 bases, with 13 bases sitting between them. Looked up from germline, CDR1 is DFQATT and CDR2 is SNEGSKA (reference sequence). The CDR3 length is 14 residues. CDR3: CSASGRVRTDTQYF. The CDR3 DNA is TGCAGTGCTAGTGGCAGGGTCAGGACAGATACGCAGTATTTT.

The chain couples TRBV7-2 to TRBJ1-4; 7 bases agree with TRBD1. Trimming took 4 bases from V and 8 from J; bases not matched to a gene: 10. Germline assignment: CDR1 SGHTA and CDR2 FQGNSA. This CDR3 spans 15 amino acids. The CDR3 coding sequence is TGTGCCAGCAGCTCCACGACAGGGCGGCGAGAAAAACTGTTTTTT. It encodes CASSSTTGRREKLFF.

With regard to this clonotype: Possible read error: a much larger clone is one base away. The V gene is TRBV20-1, the J gene TRBJ1-4, with TRBD1 as a possible D gene (5 bases). The length of the CDR3 is 13 residues. Trimming shortened V by 4 bases and J by 10 bases, and 16 bases separated the two germline ends. Germline assignment: CDR1 DFQATT and CDR2 SNEGSKA (reference sequence). The CDR3 DNA reads TGCAGTGCTACAGGGTCGATTCGGGTAAAACTGTTTTTT. This sequence encodes CSATGSIRVKLFF.

This clonotype was seen only a few times. The chain combines TRBV21-1 with TRBJ2-1; TRBD2 was called by the table and not checked on the DNA. TRBV21-1 is recorded as a pseudogene. This CDR3 contains 20 residues. DNA of the CDR3: TGTGCCAGCAGCCCAAACGCAGCGGGAGTTTCCCGAGGGGTCTTTTCTGAGCAGTTCTTC. Its translation: CASSPNAAGVSRGVFSEQFF.

This chain connects TRBV10-3 to TRBJ2-1; D call uncertain. Trimming took off 3 bases at V and 15 bases at J, with 15 bases between the two ends. CDR3 size: 12 residues. Germline assignment: CDR1 ENHRY and CDR2 SYGVKD. The DNA of the CDR3 is TGTGCCATCAGTGATCTGGACGGCCCTTGGTTCTTC. Residues: CAISDLDGPWFF.

The rearrangement joins TRBV20-1 to TRBJ2-7; 15 nucleotides match TRBD2. This CDR3 spans 15 amino acids. Germline V gene lookup returns CDR1 DFQATT and CDR2 SNEGSKA (reference sequence). The J segment lost 4 bases and the V segment lost 5 bases, leaving 6 bases of the junction unmatched. The chain's CDR3 is CSASGLAGGLYEQYF. The CDR3, as DNA: TGCAGTGCTTCAGGACTAGCGGGAGGGCTTTACGAGCAGTACTTC.

This clonotype was seen a few times. J is TRBJ2-1 and V is TRBV5-1; 11 nucleotides agree with TRBD2. CDR3 length equals 17 residues. V gave up 2 bases and J gave up 5 bases; unmatched junction bases: 9. Germline V gives CDR1 SGHRS, CDR2 YFSETQ. The CDR3 spells CASSFYPTSGGNNEQFF. As DNA, the CDR3 is TGCGCCAGCAGCTTTTACCCAACTAGCGGGGGCAACAATGAGCAGTTCTTC.

This clonotype occurred many times. The genes are TRBV18 and TRBJ2-7, with D maybe TRBD1 (6 bases). Germline loops: CDR1 KGHSH, CDR2 LQKENI. There are 13 residues in the CDR3. Trimming stripped 3 bases from V and 3 bases from J, with 9 bases between. The chain's CDR3 is CASSPGTHYEQYF. Written as DNA, the CDR3 is TGTGCCAGCTCACCCGGGACACACTACGAGCAGTACTTC.